The rows below give T cell receptor beta chains drawn from one sample of a study of T cell changes during pregnancy in multiple sclerosis. The method was immunoSEQ multiplex PCR; TCRdb's version includes in-frame clones alone and lacks a portion of them. The repertoire holds 35,000 to 45,000 clones, roughly nine tenths seen once, with approximately 0.7% in the top ten. The sequenced sample was CD4+ T cells from peripheral blood mononuclear cells, obtained before pregnancy. The receptors shown here come from a female donor with multiple sclerosis, enrolled in a pregnancy study. The CDR3 runs from the conserved cysteine through the conserved F or W.

TRBV19	CASSIAALAGGLTGELFF
TRBV27	CATWTGRGSPLHF
TRBV13	CASSLGGRGYEQYF
TRBV5-1	CASSSTAGLTEAFF
TRBV9	CASSVGFAPHRGYTF
TRBV7-9	CASSLGTVEVETQYF
TRBV5-1	CATSTGDEETQYF
TRBV7-8	CASSPRDRGIEKLFF
TRBV7-9	CASSFSQADTQYF
TRBV7-3	CASSYGGKAFF
TRBV7-2	CASSLPGQNPPLHF
TRBV10-3	CAISEIQGGTEAFF
TRBV19	CASSPPSGDNSPLHF
TRBV19	CASRRGSSGANVLTF
TRBV7-8	CASSSRGGTGSYEQYF
TRBV7-9	CASSLGQQSAGDTQYF
TRBV5-6	CASSLGRAPNVLTF
TRBV2	CASSDFDRVNQPQHF
TRBV6-6	CASRPSTGSNEKLFF
TRBV7-2	CASSSTDGTQYF
TRBV6-5	CASSYSAGETYEQYF
TRBV5-1	CASSPSQGYEQFF
TRBV9	CASSVAPRGEGYTF
TRBV25-1	CASRTPGMMKTQYF
TRBV9	CASSEGQGIYYGYTF
TRBV21-1	CASKTTGLRDQPQHF
TRBV7-2	CASSGFGNQPQHF
TRBV15	CATSLRDRLSYEQYF
TRBV7-6	CASSPTNSPLHF
TRBV19	CASSIKGGTVYSGANVLTF
TRBV19	CASSMGTVNYGYTF
TRBV6-5	CASSYDAGLEGYTF
TRBV4-2	CASSQELARLWYGYTF
TRBV7-9	CASSLDGKMNTEAFF
TRBV5-1	CASVSGDPRATEAFF
TRBV4-3	CASSQDRWDRFSPLHF
TRBV15	CATSPRGLSNQPQHF
TRBV6-1	CASSPGQGRGYTF
TRBV11-3	CASSLRGGLLGDTQYF
TRBV28	CASRPGTVNQPQHF
TRBV9	CASSVGRTGGPDGELFF
TRBV7-6	CASALQGLTEAFF
TRBV7-2	CASSSRGNQPQHF